This TCR beta chain was captured by sequencing in a study of CD8 T cells in Susac syndrome. CDR1 is SGHVS and CDR2 is FQNEAQ in the germline V gene. This CDR3 contains 13 residues. The trim removed 8 bases at V and 5 bases at J, leaving 7 bases unmatched. The RNA, roughly 0.5 to 1 ug, was put through reverse transcription using random hexamers. immunoSEQ multiplex PCR amplified TCR beta CDR3 across 54 Vbeta, 13 Jbeta. TCRdb processed the immunoSEQ multiplex PCR reads anew with MiXCR; each CDR3 protein has one entry. The sample carries approximately 120,000 distinct CDR3 sequences, about 95% recorded once.

The sample was CD4+ T cells from PBMCs. The chain carries TRBV7-8 and TRBJ2-7; TRBD1 aligns across 9 bases. The TCR originated in a human donor in good health. The CDR3 here is CASSRDRVNEQYF. In nucleotides, the CDR3 is TGTGCCAGCTCCCGGGACAGGGTCAACGAGCAGTACTTC.